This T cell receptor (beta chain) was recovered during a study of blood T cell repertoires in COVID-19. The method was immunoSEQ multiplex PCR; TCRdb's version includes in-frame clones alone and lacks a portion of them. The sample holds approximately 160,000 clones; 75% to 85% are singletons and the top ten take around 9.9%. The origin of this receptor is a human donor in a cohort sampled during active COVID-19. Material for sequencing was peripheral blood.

As DNA, the CDR3 is TGTGCCAGCAGACAGGGGAATAATGAAAAACTGTTTTTT. Translation gives CASRQGNNEKLFF. The rearrangement uses TRBV6-5 and TRBJ1-4, with TRBD1 matching over 7 bases. The germline V gene encodes CDR1 MNHEY and CDR2 SVGAGI. V was clipped by 6 bases and J by 4 bases; unmatched bases: 2. The CDR3 consists of 13 residues.